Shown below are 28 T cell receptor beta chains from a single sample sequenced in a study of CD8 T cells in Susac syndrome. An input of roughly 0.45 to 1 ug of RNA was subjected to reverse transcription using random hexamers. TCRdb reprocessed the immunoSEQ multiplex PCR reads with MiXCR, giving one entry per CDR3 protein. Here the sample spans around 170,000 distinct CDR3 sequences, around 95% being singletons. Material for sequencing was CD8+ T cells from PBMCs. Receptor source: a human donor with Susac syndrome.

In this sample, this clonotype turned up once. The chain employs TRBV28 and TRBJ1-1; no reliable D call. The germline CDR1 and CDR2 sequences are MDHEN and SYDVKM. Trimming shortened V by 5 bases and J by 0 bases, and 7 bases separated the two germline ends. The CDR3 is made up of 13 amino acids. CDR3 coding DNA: TGTGCCAGCAGTCTCAGGATGAACACTGAAGCTTTCTTT. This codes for CASSLRMNTEAFF.

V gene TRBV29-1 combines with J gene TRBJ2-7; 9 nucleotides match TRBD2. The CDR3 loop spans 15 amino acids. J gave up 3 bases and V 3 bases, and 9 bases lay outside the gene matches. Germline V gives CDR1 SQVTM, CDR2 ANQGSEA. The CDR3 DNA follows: TGCAGCGTTGAGGGGGAGACTAGCGGCATCTACGAGCAGTACTTC. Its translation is CSVEGETSGIYEQYF.

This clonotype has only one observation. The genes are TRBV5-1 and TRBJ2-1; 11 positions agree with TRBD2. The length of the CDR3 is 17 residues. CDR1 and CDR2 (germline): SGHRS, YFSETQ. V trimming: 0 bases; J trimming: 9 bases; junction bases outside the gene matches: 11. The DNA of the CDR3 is TGCGCCAGCAGCTTGGACCCTGGGACTAGCGGCCGGGGTGAGCAGTTCTTC. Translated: CASSLDPGTSGRGEQFF.

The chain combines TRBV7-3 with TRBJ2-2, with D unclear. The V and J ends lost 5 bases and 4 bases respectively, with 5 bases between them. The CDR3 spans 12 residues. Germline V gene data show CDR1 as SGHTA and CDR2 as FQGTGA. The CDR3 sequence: CASSQGTGELFF. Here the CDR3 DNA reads TGTGCCAGCAGCCAAGGCACCGGGGAGCTGTTTTTT.

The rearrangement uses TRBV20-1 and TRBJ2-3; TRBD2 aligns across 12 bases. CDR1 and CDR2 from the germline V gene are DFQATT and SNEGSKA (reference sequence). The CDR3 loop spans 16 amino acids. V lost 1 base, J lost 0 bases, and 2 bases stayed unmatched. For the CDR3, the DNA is TGCAGTGCTAGAGGGACTAGCGGGACTAGCACAGATACGCAGTATTTT. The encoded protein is CSARGTSGTSTDTQYF.

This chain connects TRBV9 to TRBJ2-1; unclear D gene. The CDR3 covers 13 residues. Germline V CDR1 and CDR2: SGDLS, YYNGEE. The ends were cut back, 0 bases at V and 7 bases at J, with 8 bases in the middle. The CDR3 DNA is TGTGCCAGCAGCGTAGAGGACGGGAATGAGCAGTTCTTC. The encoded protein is CASSVEDGNEQFF.

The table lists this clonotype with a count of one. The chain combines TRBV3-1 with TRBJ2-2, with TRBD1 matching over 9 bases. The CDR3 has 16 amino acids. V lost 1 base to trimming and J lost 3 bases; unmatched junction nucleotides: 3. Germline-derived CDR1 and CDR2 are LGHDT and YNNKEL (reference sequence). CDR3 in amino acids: CASSQGGTGYTGELFF. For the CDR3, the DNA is TGTGCCAGCAGCCAAGGAGGGACAGGGTACACCGGGGAGCTGTTTTTT.

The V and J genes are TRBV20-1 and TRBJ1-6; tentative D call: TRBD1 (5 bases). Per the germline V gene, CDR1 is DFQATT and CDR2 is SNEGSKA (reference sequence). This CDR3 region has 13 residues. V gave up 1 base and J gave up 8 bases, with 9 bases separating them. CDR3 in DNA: TGCAGTGCTAGAGGACAGCTCGATTCACCCCTCCACTTT. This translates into CSARGQLDSPLHF.

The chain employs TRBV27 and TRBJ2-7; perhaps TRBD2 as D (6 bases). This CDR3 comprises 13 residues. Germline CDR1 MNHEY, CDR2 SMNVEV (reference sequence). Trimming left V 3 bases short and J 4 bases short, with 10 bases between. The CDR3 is CASSFGRLYEQYF. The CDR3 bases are TGTGCCAGCAGTTTTGGGAGGTTATACGAGCAGTACTTC.

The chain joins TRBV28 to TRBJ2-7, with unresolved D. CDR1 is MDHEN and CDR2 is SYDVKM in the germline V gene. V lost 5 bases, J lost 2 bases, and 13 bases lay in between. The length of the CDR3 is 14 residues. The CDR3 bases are TGTGCCAGCAGTCTGCCCCGGACCCCCTACGAGCAGTACTTC. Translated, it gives CASSLPRTPYEQYF.

CDR3 protein: CASSHRVAGDFGEQYF. CDR3 DNA: TGTGCCAGCAGCCACCGAGTAGCGGGAGATTTCGGCGAGCAGTACTTC. The chain combines TRBV9 with TRBJ2-7; 9 positions match TRBD2. V shed 4 bases and J 6 bases; nucleotides not matched to a gene: 14. The CDR3 runs 16 residues. Per germline, CDR1 SGDLS and CDR2 YYNGEE.

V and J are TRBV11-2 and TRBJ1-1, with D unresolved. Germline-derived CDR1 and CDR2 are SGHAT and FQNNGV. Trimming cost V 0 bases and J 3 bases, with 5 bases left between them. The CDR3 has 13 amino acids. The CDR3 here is CASSLDTYTEAFF. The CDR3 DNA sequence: TGTGCCAGCAGCTTAGACACATACACTGAAGCTTTCTTT.

The CDR3 protein is CASSYLEGATYNEQFF. The CDR3 DNA reads TGTGCCAGCAGTTACTTGGAGGGAGCTACCTACAATGAGCAGTTCTTC. The chain recombines TRBV6-5 with TRBJ2-1; tentative D call: TRBD2 (6 bases). The CDR3 sequence is 16 residues long. V lost 1 base and J 2 bases, leaving 12 bases between the germline ends. Germline V gene sequence: CDR1 MNHEY, CDR2 SVGAGI.

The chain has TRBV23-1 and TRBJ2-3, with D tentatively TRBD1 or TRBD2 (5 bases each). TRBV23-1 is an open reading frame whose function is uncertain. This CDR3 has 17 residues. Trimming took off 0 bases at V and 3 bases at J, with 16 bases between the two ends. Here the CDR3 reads CASSQSARLRGTDTQYF. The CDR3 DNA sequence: TGCGCCAGCAGTCAATCAGCTAGACTAAGGGGTACAGATACGCAGTATTTT.

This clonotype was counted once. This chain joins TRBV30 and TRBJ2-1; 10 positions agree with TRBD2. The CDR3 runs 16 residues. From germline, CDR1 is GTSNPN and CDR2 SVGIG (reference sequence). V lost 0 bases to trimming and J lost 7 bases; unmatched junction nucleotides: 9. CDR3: CAWSVTPTSGVNEQFF. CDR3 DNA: TGTGCCTGGAGTGTAACCCCTACTAGCGGGGTAAATGAGCAGTTCTTC.

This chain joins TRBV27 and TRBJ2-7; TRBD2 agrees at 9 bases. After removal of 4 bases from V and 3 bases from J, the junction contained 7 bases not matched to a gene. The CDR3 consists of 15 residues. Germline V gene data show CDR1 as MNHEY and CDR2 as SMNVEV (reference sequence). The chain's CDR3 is CASSYSGTSFYEQYF. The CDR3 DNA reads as TGTGCCAGCAGTTACTCCGGGACTAGCTTCTACGAGCAGTACTTC.

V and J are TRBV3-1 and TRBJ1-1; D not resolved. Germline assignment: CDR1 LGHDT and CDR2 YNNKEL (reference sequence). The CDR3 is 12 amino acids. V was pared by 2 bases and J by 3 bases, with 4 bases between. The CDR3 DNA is TGTGCCAGCAGCCAATATGACACTGAAGCTTTCTTT. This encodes CASSQYDTEAFF.

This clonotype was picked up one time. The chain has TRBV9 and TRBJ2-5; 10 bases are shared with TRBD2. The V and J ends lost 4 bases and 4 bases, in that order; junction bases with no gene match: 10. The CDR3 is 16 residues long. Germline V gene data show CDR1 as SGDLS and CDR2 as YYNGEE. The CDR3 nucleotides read TGTGCCAGCAGCCTCGGTTCTAGCGGGGGAGGAGAGACCCAGTACTTC. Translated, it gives CASSLGSSGGGETQYF.

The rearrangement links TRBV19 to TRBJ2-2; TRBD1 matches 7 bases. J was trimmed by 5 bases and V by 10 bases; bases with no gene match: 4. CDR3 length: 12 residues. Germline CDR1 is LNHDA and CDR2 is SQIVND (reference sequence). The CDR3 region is CAITGETGELFF. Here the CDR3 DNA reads TGTGCCATCACAGGGGAGACCGGGGAGCTGTTTTTT.

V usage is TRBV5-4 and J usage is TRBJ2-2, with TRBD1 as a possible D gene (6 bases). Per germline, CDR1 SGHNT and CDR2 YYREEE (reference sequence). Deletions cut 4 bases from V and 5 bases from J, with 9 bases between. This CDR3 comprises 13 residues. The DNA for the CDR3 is TGTGCCAGCAGCCATACAGGGACCGGGGAGCTGTTTTTT. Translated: CASSHTGTGELFF.

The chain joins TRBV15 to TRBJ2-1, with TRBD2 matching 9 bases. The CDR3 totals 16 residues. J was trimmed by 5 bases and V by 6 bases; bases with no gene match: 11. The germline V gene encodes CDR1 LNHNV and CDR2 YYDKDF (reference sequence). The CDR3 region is CATSSLLGTSNNEQFF. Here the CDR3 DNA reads TGTGCCACCAGTAGTCTCCTAGGGACTAGCAACAATGAGCAGTTCTTC. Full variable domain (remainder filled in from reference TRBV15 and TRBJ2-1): DAMVIQNPRYQVTQFGKPVTLSCSQTLNHNVMYWYQQKSSQAPKLLFHYYDKDFNNEADTPDNFQSRRPNTSFCFLDIRSPGLGDTAMYLCATSSLLGTSNNEQFFGPGTRLTVL.

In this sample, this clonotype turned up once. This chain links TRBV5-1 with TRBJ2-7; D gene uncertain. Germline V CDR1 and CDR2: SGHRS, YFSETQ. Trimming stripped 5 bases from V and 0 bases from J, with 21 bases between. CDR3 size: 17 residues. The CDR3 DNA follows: TGCGCCAGCAGTTTTCAGTTCGACACATCTACCTCCTACGAGCAGTACTTC. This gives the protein CASSFQFDTSTSYEQYF.

CDR3 DNA: TGTGCCACCCGTGATGGGGGCACAGATACGCAGTATTTT. This encodes CATRDGGTDTQYF. The chain couples TRBV15 to TRBJ2-3; D unresolved. The germline V gene has CDR1 LNHNV and CDR2 YYDKDF (reference sequence). V lost 8 bases, J lost 1 base, and 10 bases lay in between. The CDR3 sequence is 13 residues long.

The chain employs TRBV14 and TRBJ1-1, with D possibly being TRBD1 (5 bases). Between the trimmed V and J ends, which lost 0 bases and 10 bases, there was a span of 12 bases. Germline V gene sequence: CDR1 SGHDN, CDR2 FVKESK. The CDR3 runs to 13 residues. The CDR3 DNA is TGTGCCAGCAGCCAAGACAGGGAGCGTGTAGCTTTCTTT. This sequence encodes CASSQDRERVAFF. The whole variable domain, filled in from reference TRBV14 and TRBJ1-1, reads EAGVTQFPSHSVIEKGQTVTLRCDPISGHDNLYWYRRVMGKEIKFLLHFVKESKQDESGMPNNRFLAERTGGTYSTLKVQPAELEDSGVYFCASSQDRERVAFFGQGTRLTVV.

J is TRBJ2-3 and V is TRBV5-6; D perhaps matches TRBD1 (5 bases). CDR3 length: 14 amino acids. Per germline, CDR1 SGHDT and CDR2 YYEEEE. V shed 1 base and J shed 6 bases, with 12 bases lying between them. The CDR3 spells CASSLLQGMDTQYF. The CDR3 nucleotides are TGTGCCAGCAGCTTGCTGCAGGGAATGGATACGCAGTATTTT.

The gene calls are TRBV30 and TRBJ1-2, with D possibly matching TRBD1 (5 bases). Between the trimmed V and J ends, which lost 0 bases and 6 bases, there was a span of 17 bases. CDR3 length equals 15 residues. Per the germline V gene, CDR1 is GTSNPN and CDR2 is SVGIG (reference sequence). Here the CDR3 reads CAWSVRIRGVHGYTF. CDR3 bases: TGTGCCTGGAGTGTACGGATAAGGGGTGTGCATGGCTACACCTTC.

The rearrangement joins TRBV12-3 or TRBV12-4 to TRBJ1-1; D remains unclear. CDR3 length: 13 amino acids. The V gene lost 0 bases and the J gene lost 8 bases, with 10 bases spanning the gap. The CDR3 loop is CASSLALGAEAFF. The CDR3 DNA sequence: TGTGCCAGCAGTTTAGCGTTAGGAGCGGAAGCTTTCTTT.

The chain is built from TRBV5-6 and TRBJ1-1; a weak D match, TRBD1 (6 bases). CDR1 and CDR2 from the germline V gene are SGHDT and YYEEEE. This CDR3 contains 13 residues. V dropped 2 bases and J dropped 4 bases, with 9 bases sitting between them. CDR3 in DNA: TGTGCCAGCAGCTTACAGGGTGGCACTGAAGCTTTCTTT. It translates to CASSLQGGTEAFF.